This T cell receptor (beta chain) originates from a study of CD8+CD57+ T cells in acquired aplastic anemia. The germline V gene encodes CDR1 SGHTS and CDR2 YDEGEE. The CDR3 is 17 amino acids. The trim removed 4 bases at V and 2 bases at J, leaving 10 bases unmatched. The TCR beta profiling, which covered VDJ combination and CDR3 sequence, was carried out using genomic DNA as the template. TCRdb processed the reads anew with MiXCR; each CDR3 protein has one entry. This sample has about 190,000 distinct CDR3 sequences; around half occur once, and the top ten carry 16%. This receptor was taken from a human donor in good health, serving as a control. The chain combines TRBV5-8 with TRBJ2-2, with 8 bases fitting TRBD1. Sample: sorted CD4+, CD8+, or CD8+CD57+ T cells (not recorded which) from PBMCs. CDR3 DNA sequence: TGTGCCAGCAGCATGGACAGGGTGACGGGAAACACCGGGGAGCTGTTTTTT. Translating gives CASSMDRVTGNTGELFF.